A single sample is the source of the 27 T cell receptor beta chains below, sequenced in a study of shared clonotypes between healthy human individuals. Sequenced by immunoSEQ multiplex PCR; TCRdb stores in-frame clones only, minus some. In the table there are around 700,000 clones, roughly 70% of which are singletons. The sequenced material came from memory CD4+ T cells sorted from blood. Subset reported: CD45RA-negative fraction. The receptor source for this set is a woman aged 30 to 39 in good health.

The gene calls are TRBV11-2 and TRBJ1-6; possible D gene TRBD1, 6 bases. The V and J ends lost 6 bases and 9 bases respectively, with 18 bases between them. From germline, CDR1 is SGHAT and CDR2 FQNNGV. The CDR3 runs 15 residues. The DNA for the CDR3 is TGTGCCAGCAGTTTCAACAGGGAGAAGGGTTCACCCCTCCACTTT. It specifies CASSFNREKGSPLHF.

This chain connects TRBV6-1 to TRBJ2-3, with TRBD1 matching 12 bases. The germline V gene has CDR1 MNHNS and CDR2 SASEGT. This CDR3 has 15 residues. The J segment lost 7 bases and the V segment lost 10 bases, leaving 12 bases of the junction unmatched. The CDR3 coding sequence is TGTGCCACCCCTTCCGGGACAGGGGGCTTAAATACGCAGTATTTT. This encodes CATPSGTGGLNTQYF.

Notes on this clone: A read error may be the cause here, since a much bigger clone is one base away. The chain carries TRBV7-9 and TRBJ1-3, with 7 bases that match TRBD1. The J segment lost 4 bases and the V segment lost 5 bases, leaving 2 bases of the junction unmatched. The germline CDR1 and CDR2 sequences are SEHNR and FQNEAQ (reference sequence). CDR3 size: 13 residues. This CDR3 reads CASSPDRGNTIYF. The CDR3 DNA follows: TGTGCCAGCAGCCCGGACAGGGGAAACACCATATATTTT.

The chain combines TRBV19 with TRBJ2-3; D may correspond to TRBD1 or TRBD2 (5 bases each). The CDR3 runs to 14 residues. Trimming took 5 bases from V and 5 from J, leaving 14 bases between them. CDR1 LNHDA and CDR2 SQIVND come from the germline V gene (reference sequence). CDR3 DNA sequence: TGTGCCAGTAGTCGGGACGCCCGGGGAGATACGCAGTATTTT. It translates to CASSRDARGDTQYF.

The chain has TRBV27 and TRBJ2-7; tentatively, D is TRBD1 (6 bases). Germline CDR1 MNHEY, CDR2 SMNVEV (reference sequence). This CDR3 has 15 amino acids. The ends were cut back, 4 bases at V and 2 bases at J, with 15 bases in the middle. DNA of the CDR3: TGTGCCAGCAGTTCAACAGGGTCACCGCCCTACGAGCAGTACTTC. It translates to CASSSTGSPPYEQYF.

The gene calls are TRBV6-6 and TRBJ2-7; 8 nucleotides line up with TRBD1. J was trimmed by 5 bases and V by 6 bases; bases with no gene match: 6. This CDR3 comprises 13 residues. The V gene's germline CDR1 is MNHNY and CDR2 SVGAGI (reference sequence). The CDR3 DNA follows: TGTGCCAGCAGGATGGGACAGGCCGACGAGCAGTACTTC. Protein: CASRMGQADEQYF.

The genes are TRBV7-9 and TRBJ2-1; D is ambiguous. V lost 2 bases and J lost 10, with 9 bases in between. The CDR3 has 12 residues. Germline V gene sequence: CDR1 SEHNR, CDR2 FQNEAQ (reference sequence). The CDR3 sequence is CASSLFQTEQFF. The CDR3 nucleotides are TGTGCCAGCAGCTTATTTCAGACCGAGCAGTTCTTC.

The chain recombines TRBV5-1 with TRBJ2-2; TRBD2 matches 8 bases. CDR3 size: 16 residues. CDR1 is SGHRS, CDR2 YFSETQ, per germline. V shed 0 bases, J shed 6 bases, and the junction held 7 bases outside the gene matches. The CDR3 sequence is CASSLGLAFPAGELFF. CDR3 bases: TGCGCCAGCAGCTTGGGACTAGCGTTCCCGGCCGGGGAGCTGTTTTTT.

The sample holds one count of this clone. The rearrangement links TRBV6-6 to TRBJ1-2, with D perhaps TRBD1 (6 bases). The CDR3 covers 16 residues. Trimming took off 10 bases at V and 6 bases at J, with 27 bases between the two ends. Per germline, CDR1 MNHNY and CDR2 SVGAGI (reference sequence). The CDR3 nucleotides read TGTGCCACTTCACCGGGACACGGTGCTAGGTGGGATGGCTACACCTTC. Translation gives CATSPGHGARWDGYTF.

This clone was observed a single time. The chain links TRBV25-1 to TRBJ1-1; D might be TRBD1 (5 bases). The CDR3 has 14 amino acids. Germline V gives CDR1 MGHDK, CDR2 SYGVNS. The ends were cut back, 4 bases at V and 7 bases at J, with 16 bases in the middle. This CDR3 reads CASSGGSRNYEAFF. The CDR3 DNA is TGTGCCAGCAGTGGGGGCAGCCGAAACTATGAAGCTTTCTTT.

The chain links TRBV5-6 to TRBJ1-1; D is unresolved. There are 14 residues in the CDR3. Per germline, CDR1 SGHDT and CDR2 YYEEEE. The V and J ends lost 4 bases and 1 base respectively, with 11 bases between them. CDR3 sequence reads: CASSPNSWNTEAFF. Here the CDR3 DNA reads TGTGCCAGCAGCCCAAACAGCTGGAACACTGAAGCTTTCTTT.

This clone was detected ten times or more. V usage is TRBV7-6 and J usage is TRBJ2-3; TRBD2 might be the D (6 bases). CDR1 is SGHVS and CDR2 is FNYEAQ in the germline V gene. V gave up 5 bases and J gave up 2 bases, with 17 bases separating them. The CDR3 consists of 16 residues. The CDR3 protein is CASSRTGRGSTDTQYF. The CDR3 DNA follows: TGTGCCAGCAGCCGAACTGGGCGGGGATCCACAGATACGCAGTATTTT.

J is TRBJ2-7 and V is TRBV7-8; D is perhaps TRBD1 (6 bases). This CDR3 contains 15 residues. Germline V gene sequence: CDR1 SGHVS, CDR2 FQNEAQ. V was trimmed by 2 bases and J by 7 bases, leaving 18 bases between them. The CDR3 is CASSLIGQGLSEQYF. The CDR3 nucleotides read TGTGCCAGCAGCTTAATAGGGCAGGGGCTGAGTGAGCAGTACTTC.

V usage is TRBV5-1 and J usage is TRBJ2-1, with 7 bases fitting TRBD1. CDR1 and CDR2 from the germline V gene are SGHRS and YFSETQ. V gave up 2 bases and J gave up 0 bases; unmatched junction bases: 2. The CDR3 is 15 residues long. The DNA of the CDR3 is TGCGCCAGCAGCTTCGGGGACAGCTCCTACAATGAGCAGTTCTTC. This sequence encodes CASSFGDSSYNEQFF. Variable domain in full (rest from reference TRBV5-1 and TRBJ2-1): KAGVTQTPRYLIKTRGQQVTLSCSPISGHRSVSWYQQTPGQGLQFLFEYFSETQRNKGNFPGRFSGRQFSNSRSEMNVSTLELGDSALYLCASSFGDSSYNEQFFGPGTRLTVL.

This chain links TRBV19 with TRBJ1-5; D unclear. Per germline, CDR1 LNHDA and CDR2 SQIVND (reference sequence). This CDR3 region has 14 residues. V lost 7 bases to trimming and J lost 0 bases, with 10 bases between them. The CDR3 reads CASMRDLSNQPQHF. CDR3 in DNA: TGTGCCAGTATGAGGGATCTTAGCAATCAGCCCCAGCATTTT.

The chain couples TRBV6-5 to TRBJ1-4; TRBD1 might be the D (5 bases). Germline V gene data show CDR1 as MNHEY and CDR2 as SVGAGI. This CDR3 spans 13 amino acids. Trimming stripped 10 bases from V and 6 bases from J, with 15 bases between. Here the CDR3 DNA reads TGTGCCACGGGGCCTGGGGTATATGAAAAACTGTTTTTT. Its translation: CATGPGVYEKLFF.

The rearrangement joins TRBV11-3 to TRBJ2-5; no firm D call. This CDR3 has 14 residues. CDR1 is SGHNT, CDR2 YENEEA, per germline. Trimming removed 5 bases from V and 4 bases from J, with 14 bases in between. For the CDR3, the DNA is TGTGCCAGCAGCCTGGGGTCAAGGGCAGAGACCCAGTACTTC. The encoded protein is CASSLGSRAETQYF.

CDR3 in amino acids: CAGRQSGAAEAFF. DNA of the CDR3: TGTGCCGGGAGACAGTCAGGGGCGGCTGAAGCTTTCTTT. The chain uses TRBV19 and TRBJ1-1; D might be TRBD1 (6 bases). This CDR3 has 13 residues. The germline V gene has CDR1 LNHDA and CDR2 SQIVND (reference sequence). Trimming took 11 bases from V and 6 from J, leaving 19 bases between them.

The CDR3 here is CASSSWTSGRTPYEQYF. CDR3 DNA: TGTGCCAGCAGCTCTTGGACTAGCGGGAGAACCCCCTACGAGCAGTACTTC. The rearrangement joins TRBV5-4 to TRBJ2-7, with 13 bases that match TRBD2. There are 17 residues in the CDR3. Germline V lookup: CDR1 SGHNT, CDR2 YYREEE (reference sequence). With 3 bases clipped from V and 2 bases from J, the junction kept 8 bases outside the gene matches. The full variable domain, completed using reference TRBV5-4 and TRBJ2-7, is ETGVTQSPTHLIKTRGQQVTLRCSSQSGHNTVSWYQQALGQGPQFIFQYYREEENGRGNFPPRFSGLQFPNYSSELNVNALELDDSALYLCASSSWTSGRTPYEQYFGPGTRLTVT.

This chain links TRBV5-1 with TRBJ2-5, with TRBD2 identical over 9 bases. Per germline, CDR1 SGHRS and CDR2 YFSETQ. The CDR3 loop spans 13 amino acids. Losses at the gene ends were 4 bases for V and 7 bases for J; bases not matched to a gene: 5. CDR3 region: CASSPPTSGTQYF. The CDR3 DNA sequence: TGCGCCAGCAGCCCCCCGACTAGCGGGACCCAGTACTTC.

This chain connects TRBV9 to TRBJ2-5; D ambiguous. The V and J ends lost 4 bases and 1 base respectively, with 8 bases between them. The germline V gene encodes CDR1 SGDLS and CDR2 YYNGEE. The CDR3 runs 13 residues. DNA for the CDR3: TGTGCCAGCAGCCCGAGCTTCCAAGAGACCCAGTACTTC. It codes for CASSPSFQETQYF.

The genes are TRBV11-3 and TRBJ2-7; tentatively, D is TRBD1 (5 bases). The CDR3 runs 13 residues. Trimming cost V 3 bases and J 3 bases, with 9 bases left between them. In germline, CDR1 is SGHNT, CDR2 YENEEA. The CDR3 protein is CASSLAGNYEQYF. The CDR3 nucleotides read TGTGCCAGCAGCTTGGCAGGGAACTACGAGCAGTACTTC.

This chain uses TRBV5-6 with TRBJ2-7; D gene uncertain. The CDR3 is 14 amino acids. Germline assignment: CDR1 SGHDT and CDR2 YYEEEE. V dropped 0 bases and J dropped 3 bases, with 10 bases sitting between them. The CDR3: CASSLAGYSYEQYF. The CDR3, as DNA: TGTGCCAGCAGCTTGGCGGGCTACAGCTACGAGCAGTACTTC.

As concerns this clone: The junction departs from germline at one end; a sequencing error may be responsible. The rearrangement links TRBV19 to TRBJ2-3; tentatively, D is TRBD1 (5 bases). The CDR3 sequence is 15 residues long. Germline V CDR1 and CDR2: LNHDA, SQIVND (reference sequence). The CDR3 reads CASSKPRTNTDTQYF. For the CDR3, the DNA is TGTGCCAGCAGTAAGCCTAGGACAAACACAGATACGCAGTATTTT.

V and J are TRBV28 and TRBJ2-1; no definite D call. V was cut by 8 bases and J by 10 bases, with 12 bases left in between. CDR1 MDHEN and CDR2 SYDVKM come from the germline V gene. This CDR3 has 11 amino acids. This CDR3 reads CASGPGWEQFF. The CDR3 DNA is TGTGCCAGCGGGCCCGGGTGGGAGCAGTTCTTC.

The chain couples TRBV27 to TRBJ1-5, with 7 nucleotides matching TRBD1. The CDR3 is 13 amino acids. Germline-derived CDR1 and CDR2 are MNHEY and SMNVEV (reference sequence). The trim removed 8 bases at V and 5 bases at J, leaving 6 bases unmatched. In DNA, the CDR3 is TGTGCCAGCGGGGAACAGGGGTATCAGCCCCAGCATTTT. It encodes CASGEQGYQPQHF.

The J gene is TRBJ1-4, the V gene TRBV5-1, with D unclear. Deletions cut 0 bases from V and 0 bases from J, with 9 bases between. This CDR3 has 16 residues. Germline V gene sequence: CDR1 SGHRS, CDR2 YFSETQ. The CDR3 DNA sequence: TGCGCCAGCAGCTTGGGCACAGTCTCAACTAATGAAAAACTGTTTTTT. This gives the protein CASSLGTVSTNEKLFF.